This is a list of T cell receptor beta chains from one sample in a study of human T cells and chemical hapten exposure. TCRdb analysed the RACE reads with MiXCR anew, one entry per CDR3 protein. The data contain approximately 100,000 distinct CDR3 sequences, about a tenth of them seen just once; the ten biggest clones take up approximately 3%. The material sequenced was whole blood, taken in connection with sensitization to the hapten diphenylcyclopropenone (DPC). Source of these receptors: a woman in her 40s with alopecia areata. Some clones in this sample may be carry-over from other donors' samples. The CDR3 runs from the conserved cysteine through the conserved F or W. The D gene is left open where the match is weak. Size values are once, few and many counts, or a class for expanded clones, and some rows have none.

13	many	TRBV7-9	TRBJ1-1	.	TGTGCCAGCAGCCATCGGATCCGGACTGAAGCTTTCTTT	CASSHRIRTEAFF
15	many	TRBV6-2/TRBV6-3	TRBJ2-4	.	TGTGCCAGCAGTCGTCAAGGTGTACCCAAAAACATTCAGTACTTC	CASSRQGVPKNIQYF
13	.	TRBV2	TRBJ2-1	.	TGTGCCAGCAAATCTCCGACAATGTTAAAGCAGTTCTTC	CASKSPTMLKQFF
15	.	TRBV20-1	TRBJ2-3	.	TGCAGTGCTAGAGATCAGGGGAAGGGCACAGATACGCAGTATTTT	CSARDQGKGTDTQYF
15	few	TRBV19	TRBJ2-7	.	TGTGCCAGTAGTACAGACAGCCAAGTGAGGTACGAGCAGTACTTC	CASSTDSQVRYEQYF
14	few	TRBV10-2	TRBJ2-7	TRBD1	TGCGCCACCAATACTAGGACAGGACTCTACGAGCAGTACTTC	CATNTRTGLYEQYF
15	many	TRBV28	TRBJ2-1	.	TGTGCCAGCAGTTTAGGAGGAGTCGGAGGGAATGAGCAGTTCTTC	CASSLGGVGGNEQFF
16	.	TRBV5-1	TRBJ2-2	.	TGCGCCAGCAGCTTGGGCGGGACACTTATCACCGGGGAGCTGTTTTTT	CASSLGGTLITGELFF
14	few	TRBV24-1	TRBJ2-7	TRBD2	TGTGCCACCATGGCAGCGGGGGCCGATTACGAGCAGTACTTC	CATMAAGADYEQYF
14	many	TRBV30	TRBJ2-6	.	TGTGCCTGGAGTGTCCCTTCTGGGGCCAACGTCCTGACTTTC	CAWSVPSGANVLTF
13	many	TRBV6-1	TRBJ2-7	TRBD2	TGTGCCACCAAGGGACTAGCGGGCCAGGAGCAGTACTTC	CATKGLAGQEQYF
15	.	TRBV20-1	TRBJ1-4	TRBD1	TGCAGTGCTAGAGATGGGACAGGGATTAATGAAAAACTGTTTTTT	CSARDGTGINEKLFF
16	.	TRBV28	TRBJ2-4	.	TGTGCCAGCAGTTATCTGGGGACGGAGCGAAAAAACATTCAGTACTTC	CASSYLGTERKNIQYF
15	many	TRBV12-3/TRBV12-4	TRBJ2-2	TRBD1	TGTGCCAGCAGTTTAGGACAGGGTGGAGTCGGGGAGCTGTTTTTT	CASSLGQGGVGELFF
16	.	TRBV7-2	TRBJ2-7	.	TGTGCCAGCAGTTCTACCGGGACCCCGGGACCCTACGAGCAGTACTTC	CASSSTGTPGPYEQYF
15	many	TRBV12-3/TRBV12-4	TRBJ1-6	TRBD1	TGTGCCAGCAGTGGGACAGGGGGTTATAATTCACCCCTCCACTTT	CASSGTGGYNSPLHF
15	few	TRBV9	TRBJ1-6	TRBD1	TGTGCCAGCAGCGGGAGACAGGGCTATAATTCACCCCTCCACTTT	CASSGRQGYNSPLHF
13	.	TRBV5-1	TRBJ2-5	.	TGCGCCAGCAGCTTCATGGAGGTGGAGACCCAGTACTTC	CASSFMEVETQYF
16	few	TRBV19	TRBJ2-3	TRBD2	TGTGCCAGTAGTCCTTCTAGCGGGGGGCGATCCTCGCCGCAGTATTTT	CASSPSSGGRSSPQYF
14	many	TRBV14	TRBJ1-1	TRBD1	TGTGCCAGCAGCATACTGACAGGGGGCACTGAAGCTTTCTTT	CASSILTGGTEAFF
13	many	TRBV12-2	TRBJ1-2	.	TGTGCAAGTCGCTCGGTCGGGTACTATGGCTACACCTTC	CASRSVGYYGYTF
12	.	TRBV30	TRBJ1-1	.	TGTGCCTGGAGTGGGGAGGGCACTGAAGCTTTCTTT	CAWSGEGTEAFF
15	.	TRBV21-1	TRBJ2-3	.	TGTGCCCTCTCGGGGCCGGGGGGAGGCGCAGATACGCAGTATTTT	CALSGPGGGADTQYF
16	many	TRBV28	TRBJ2-3	TRBD1	TGTGCCAGCAGTACGGGACAGGGGGGAGACACAGATACGCAGTATTTT	CASSTGQGGDTDTQYF
15	many	TRBV7-2	TRBJ1-4	.	TGTGCCAGCAGCTGGGACACAAGTGCTAATGAAAAACTGTTTTTT	CASSWDTSANEKLFF
12	.	TRBV10-3	TRBJ1-3	.	TGTGCCATCAGTTCCTCTGGAAACACCATATATTTT	CAISSSGNTIYF
17	.	TRBV5-1	TRBJ1-6	.	TGCGCCAGCAGATCACAGGGCCCGAGCTCCTATAATTCACCCCTCCACTTT	CASRSQGPSSYNSPLHF
16	.	TRBV11-2	TRBJ2-2	.	TGTGCCAGCAGCTTAGTTCTTAGTCCGAACACCGGGGAGCTGTTTTTT	CASSLVLSPNTGELFF
12	many	TRBV20-1	TRBJ2-7	.	TGCAGGGCCTCCGGGGGAGCTGGCGAGCAGTACTTC	CRASGGAGEQYF
15	many	TRBV25-1	TRBJ2-5	.	TGTGCCAGCAGTGAAAGAAGGACAGCGCAAGAGACCCAGTACTTC	CASSERRTAQETQYF
21	.	TRBV4-2	TRBJ2-5	.	TGTGCCAGCAGCCAAGATGGATCTTCGCGCGCGGACTGGCCCACCCAAGAGACCCAGTACTTC	CASSQDGSSRADWPTQETQYF
17	many	TRBV6-5	TRBJ2-1	.	TGTGCCAGCAGCCTCGCGGTGCGGATTAGCGAAGGGGATGAGCAGTTCTTC	CASSLAVRISEGDEQFF
17	many	TRBV11-2	TRBJ2-6	.	TGTGCCAGCAGCTTATTCGAGTGGGACTCTGGGGCCAACGTCCTGACTTTC	CASSLFEWDSGANVLTF
13	many	TRBV4-3	TRBJ2-1	.	TGCGCCAGCAGCCAAGAGGCAGGGAATGAGCAGTTCTTC	CASSQEAGNEQFF
16	many	TRBV18	TRBJ2-1	.	TGTGCCAGCTCCCAGTGGACCGGGACCTCTATCAATGAGCAGTTCTTC	CASSQWTGTSINEQFF
18	.	TRBV7-2	TRBJ2-3	TRBD2	TGTGCCAGCAGCTTAGCGTCTAGCGGGGGGGCTAGCACAGATACGCAGTATTTT	CASSLASSGGASTDTQYF
15	many	TRBV4-3	TRBJ2-1	.	TGCGCCAGCAGCCAAGGCCAGACCTCCTACAATGAGCAGTTCTTC	CASSQGQTSYNEQFF
15	few	TRBV6-2/TRBV6-3	TRBJ2-5	TRBD2	TGTGCCAGCAGGCCTTTAGCGGGGGAACGAGAGACCCAGTACTTC	CASRPLAGERETQYF
15	many	TRBV9	TRBJ1-6	TRBD1	TGTGCCAGCAGCGTAGAGGGACAGGAGTCCTCACCCCTCCACTTT	CASSVEGQESSPLHF
18	many	TRBV6-2/TRBV6-3	TRBJ2-1	TRBD2	TGTGCCAGCAGTTACTCGCCCAGCGGGGGTAGCTCCTACAATGAGCAGTTCTTC	CASSYSPSGGSSYNEQFF
12	many	TRBV29-1	TRBJ1-5	.	TGCAGCGTTGTTTCTGGAAATCAGCCCCAGCATTTT	CSVVSGNQPQHF
15	few	TRBV6-2/TRBV6-3	TRBJ2-3	.	TGTGCCAGCAGTTCTGGTGACGCTAGCACAGATACGCAGTATTTT	CASSSGDASTDTQYF
12	.	TRBV29-1	TRBJ1-3	.	TGCAGCGGACGGTCTGGGGGAAACACCATATATTTT	CSGRSGGNTIYF
14	.	TRBV28	TRBJ2-7	.	TGTGCCAGCCTCAGTCCCGGCAGGGGTTACGAGCAGTACTTC	CASLSPGRGYEQYF
14	many	TRBV12-3/TRBV12-4	TRBJ2-4	.	TGTGCCAGCAGTTTAATCCTAGCCAAAAACATTCAGTACTTC	CASSLILAKNIQYF
15	.	TRBV7-6	TRBJ1-3	.	TGTGCCAGCAGCCCTGATCAGTTGGCTGAAAACACCATATATTTT	CASSPDQLAENTIYF
17	many	TRBV5-4	TRBJ1-4	TRBD1	TGTGCCAGCAGCCCCCAGCCGGGACAGGGGCATAATGAAAAACTGTTTTTT	CASSPQPGQGHNEKLFF